This T cell receptor beta chain was identified in a study of blood T cell repertoires in COVID-19. Overall study: The United States, Italy and Spain were the sources of the acute and convalescent COVID-19 samples. Sample material is recorded as cDNA or gDNA derived from T cells, B-cell-depleted T cells, or PBMCs.

The CDR3 covers 15 residues. Germline trimming cut 5 bases from V and 3 bases from J; bases unmatched to any gene: 7. Germline lookup yields CDR1 SGHAT and CDR2 FQNNGV. Original analysis: Reference gene primer amplification yielded estimated nucleated cell counts. Profiling relied on immunoSEQ multiplex PCR, and the TCRdb table lists in-frame clones only, not all of them. Clone size and V and J calls were adopted from that table, with D and trimming inferred from the DNA. The sample includes around 80,000 clones, about 70% of them seen just once. The TCR sequence derives from a man aged 45 to 65 with active or convalescent COVID-19. Sequences were obtained from peripheral blood. The rearrangement joins TRBV11-2 to TRBJ2-1; 7 nucleotides agree with TRBD1. The CDR3 bases are TGTGCCAGCAGCGTGCCGGGACAGTACTACAATGAGCAGTTCTTC. Its translation: CASSVPGQYYNEQFF.